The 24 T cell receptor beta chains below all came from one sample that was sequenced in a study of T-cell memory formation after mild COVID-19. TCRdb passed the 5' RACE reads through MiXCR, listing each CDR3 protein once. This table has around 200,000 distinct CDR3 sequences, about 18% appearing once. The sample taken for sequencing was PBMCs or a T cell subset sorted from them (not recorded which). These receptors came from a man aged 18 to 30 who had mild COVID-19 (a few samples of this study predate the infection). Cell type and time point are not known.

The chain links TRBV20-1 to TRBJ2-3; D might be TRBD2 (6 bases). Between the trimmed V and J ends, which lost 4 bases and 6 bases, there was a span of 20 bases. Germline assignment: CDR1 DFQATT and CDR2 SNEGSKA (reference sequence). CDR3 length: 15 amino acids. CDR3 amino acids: CSAMDYRYVLDTQYF. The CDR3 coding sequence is TGCAGTGCTATGGACTACCGCTACGTGCTGGATACGCAGTATTTT.

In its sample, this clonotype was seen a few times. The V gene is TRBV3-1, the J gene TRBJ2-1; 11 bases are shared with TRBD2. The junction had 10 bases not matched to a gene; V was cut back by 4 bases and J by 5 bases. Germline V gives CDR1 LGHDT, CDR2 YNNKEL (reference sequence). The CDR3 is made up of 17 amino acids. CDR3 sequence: CASSPRLAGTSDNEQFF. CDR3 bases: TGTGCCAGCAGCCCTCGACTAGCGGGGACGTCGGACAATGAGCAGTTCTTC.

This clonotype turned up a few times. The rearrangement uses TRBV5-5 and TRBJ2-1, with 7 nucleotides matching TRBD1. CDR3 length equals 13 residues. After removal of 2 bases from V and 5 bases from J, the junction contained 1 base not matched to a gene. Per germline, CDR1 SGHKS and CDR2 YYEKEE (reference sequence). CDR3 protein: CASSFGTDNEQFF. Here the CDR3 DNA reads TGTGCCAGCAGCTTCGGGACAGACAATGAGCAGTTCTTC.

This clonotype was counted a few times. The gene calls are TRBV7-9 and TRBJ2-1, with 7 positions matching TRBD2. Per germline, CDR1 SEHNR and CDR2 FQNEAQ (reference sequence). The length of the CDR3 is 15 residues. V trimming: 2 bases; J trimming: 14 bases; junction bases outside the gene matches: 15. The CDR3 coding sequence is TGTGCCAGCAGCTTACGGATTGGGACCGTCCGGGAGGAGTTCTTC. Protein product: CASSLRIGTVREEFF.

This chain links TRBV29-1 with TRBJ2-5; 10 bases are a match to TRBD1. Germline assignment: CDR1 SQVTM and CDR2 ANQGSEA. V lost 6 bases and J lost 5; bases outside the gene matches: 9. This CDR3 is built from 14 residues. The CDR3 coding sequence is TGCAGCGTGAGTGACAGGGGGCTTTGGGAGACCCAGTACTTC. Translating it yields CSVSDRGLWETQYF.

The CDR3 nucleotides are TGTGCCAGCAGTTTAGTCCACAGTAACACTGAAGCTTTCTTT. It is translated as CASSLVHSNTEAFF. This chain links TRBV12-3 or TRBV12-4 with TRBJ1-1; D gene uncertain. The CDR3 is 14 residues long. The V end lost 1 base, the J end lost 2 bases, and 8 bases lay between the germline ends.

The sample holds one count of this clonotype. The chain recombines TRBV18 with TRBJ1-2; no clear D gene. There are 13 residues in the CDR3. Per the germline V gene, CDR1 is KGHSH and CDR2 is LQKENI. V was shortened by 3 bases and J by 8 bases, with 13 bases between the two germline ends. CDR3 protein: CASSPDGIRGYTF. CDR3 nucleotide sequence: TGTGCCAGCTCACCCGACGGTATTCGGGGCTACACCTTC.

The CDR3 nucleotides are TGCGCCAGCAGCCGACCGGGACAGGGTAACTACGAGCAGTACTTC. The encoded protein is CASSRPGQGNYEQYF. V is TRBV4-1 and J is TRBJ2-7; 9 bases align to TRBD1. Per the germline V gene, CDR1 is MGHRA and CDR2 is YSYEKL. After removal of 4 bases from V and 3 bases from J, the junction contained 7 bases not matched to a gene. This CDR3 contains 15 residues.

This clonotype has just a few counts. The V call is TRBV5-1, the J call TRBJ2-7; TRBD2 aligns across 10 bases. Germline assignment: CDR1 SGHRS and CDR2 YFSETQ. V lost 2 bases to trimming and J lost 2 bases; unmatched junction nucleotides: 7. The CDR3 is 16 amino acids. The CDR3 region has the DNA TGCGCCAGCAGCTTTTCGACTAGCGGGCTTACCTACGAGCAGTACTTC. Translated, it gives CASSFSTSGLTYEQYF. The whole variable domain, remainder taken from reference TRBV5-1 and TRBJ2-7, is KAGVTQTPRYLIKTRGQQVTLSCSPISGHRSVSWYQQTPGQGLQFLFEYFSETQRNKGNFPGRFSGRQFSNSRSEMNVSTLELGDSALYLCASSFSTSGLTYEQYFGPGTRLTVT.

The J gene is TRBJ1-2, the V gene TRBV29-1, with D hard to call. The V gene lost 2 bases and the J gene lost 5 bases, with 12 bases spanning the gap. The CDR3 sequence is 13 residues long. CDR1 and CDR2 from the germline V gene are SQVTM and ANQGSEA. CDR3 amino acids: CSVEPRAGYGYTF. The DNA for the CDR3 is TGCAGCGTTGAACCGCGGGCTGGGTATGGCTACACCTTC.

CDR3 in amino acids: CASSLPRTQETQYF. The DNA of the CDR3 is TGTGCCAGCAGTTTGCCCCGGACTCAAGAGACCCAGTACTTC. J is TRBJ2-5 and V is TRBV12-3 or TRBV12-4, with D maybe TRBD2 (5 bases). Trimming pared 3 bases from V and 2 bases from J, leaving 10 bases between. The CDR3 runs to 14 residues.

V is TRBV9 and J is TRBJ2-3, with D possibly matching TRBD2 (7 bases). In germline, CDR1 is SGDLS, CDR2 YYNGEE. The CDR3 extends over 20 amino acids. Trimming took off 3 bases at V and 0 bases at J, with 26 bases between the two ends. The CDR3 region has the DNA TGTGCCAGCAGCGCTCCATTGGGGGGGCCTACGTACCCTAGCACAGATACGCAGTATTTT. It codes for CASSAPLGGPTYPSTDTQYF.

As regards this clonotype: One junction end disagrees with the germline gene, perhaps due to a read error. Here the CDR3 reads CASSFSGIEAFF. The CDR3 DNA sequence: TGTGCAAGCAGCTTCTCCGGGATTGAAGCTTTCTTT. This chain links TRBV3-1 with TRBJ1-1; D is unresolved. The CDR3 is made up of 12 amino acids. Looked up from germline, CDR1 is LGHDT and CDR2 is YNNKEL (reference sequence).

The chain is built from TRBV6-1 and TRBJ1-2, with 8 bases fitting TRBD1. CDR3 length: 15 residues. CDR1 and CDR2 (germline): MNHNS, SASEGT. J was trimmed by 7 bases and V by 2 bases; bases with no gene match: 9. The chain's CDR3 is CASSESGQGAGGYTF. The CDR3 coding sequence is TGTGCCAGCAGTGAATCAGGGCAGGGGGCTGGTGGCTACACCTTC.

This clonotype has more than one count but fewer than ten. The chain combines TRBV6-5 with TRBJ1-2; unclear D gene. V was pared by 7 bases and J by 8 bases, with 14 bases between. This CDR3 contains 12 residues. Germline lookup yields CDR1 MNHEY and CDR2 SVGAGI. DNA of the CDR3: TGTGCCAGCAAGGACCCCTTTTTGGGCTACACCTTC. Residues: CASKDPFLGYTF.

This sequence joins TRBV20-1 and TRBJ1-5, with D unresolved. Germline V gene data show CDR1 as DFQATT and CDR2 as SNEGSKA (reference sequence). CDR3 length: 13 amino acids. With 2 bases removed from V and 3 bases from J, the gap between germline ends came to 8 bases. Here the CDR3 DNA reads TGCAGTGCTAGAATTAGTGACAATCAGCCCCAGCATTTT. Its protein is CSARISDNQPQHF.

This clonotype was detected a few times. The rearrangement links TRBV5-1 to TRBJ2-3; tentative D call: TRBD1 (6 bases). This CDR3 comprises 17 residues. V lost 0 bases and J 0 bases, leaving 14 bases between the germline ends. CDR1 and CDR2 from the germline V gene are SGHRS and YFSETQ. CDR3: CASSLGNRDISTDTQYF. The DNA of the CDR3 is TGCGCCAGCAGCTTGGGGAACCGGGACATAAGCACAGATACGCAGTATTTT. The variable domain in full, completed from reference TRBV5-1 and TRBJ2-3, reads KAGVTQTPRYLIKTRGQQVTLSCSPISGHRSVSWYQQTPGQGLQFLFEYFSETQRNKGNFPGRFSGRQFSNSRSEMNVSTLELGDSALYLCASSLGNRDISTDTQYFGPGTRLTVL.

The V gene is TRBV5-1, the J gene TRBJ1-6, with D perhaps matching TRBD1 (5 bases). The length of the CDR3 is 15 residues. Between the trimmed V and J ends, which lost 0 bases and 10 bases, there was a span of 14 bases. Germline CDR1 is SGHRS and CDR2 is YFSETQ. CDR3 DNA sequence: TGCGCCAGCAGCTTGGACGCGGGGGAGGAATCACCCCTCCACTTT. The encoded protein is CASSLDAGEESPLHF.

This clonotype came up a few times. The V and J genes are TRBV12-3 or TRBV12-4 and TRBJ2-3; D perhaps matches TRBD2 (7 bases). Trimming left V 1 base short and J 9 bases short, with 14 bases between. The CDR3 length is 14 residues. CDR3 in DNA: TGTGCCAGCAGTTTAGGTTATTGGGGGGGCACGCAGTATTTT. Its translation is CASSLGYWGGTQYF.

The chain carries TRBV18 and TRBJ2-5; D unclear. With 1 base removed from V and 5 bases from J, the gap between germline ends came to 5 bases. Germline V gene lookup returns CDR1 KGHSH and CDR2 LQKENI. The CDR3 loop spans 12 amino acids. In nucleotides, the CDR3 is TGTGCCAGCTCACCACGGTCGGAGACCCAGTACTTC. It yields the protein CASSPRSETQYF.

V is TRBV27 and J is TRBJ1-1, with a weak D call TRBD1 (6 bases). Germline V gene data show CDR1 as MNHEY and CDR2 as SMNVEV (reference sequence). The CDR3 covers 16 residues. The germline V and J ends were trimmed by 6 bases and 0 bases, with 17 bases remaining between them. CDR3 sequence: CASSQTGPPMNTEAFF. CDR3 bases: TGTGCCAGCAGCCAAACAGGGCCCCCTATGAACACTGAAGCTTTCTTT.

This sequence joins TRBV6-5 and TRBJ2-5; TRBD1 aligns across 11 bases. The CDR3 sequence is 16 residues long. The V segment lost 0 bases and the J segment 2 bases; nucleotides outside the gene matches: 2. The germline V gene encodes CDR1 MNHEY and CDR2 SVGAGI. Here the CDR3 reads CASSYSDRGHQETQYF. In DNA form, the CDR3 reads TGTGCCAGCAGTTACTCGGACAGGGGGCATCAAGAGACCCAGTACTTC.

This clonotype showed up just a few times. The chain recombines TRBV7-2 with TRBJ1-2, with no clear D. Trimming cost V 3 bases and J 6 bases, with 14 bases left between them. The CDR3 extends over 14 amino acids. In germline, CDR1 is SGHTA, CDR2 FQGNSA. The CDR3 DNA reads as TGTGCCAGCAGCTTCCGACGGAGGGATCATGGCTACACCTTC. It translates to CASSFRRRDHGYTF.

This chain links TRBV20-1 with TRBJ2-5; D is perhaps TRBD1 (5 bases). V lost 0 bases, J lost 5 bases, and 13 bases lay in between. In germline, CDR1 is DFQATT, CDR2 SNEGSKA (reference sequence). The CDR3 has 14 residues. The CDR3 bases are TGCAGTGCTAGAGATGGCAGGGCTGGCGAGACCCAGTACTTC. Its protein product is CSARDGRAGETQYF.